The 28 T cell receptor beta chains below come from one sample, sequenced in a study of Graves' ophthalmopathy and Graves' hyperthyroidism. The authors amplified TCR beta CDR3 regions, and they did so from RNA transcripts for repertoire sequencing. HTBI-primed first-round RT-PCR preceded second-round multiplex PCR. One entry per CDR3 protein, called by TCRdb with MiXCR from the multiplex PCR reads. The sample consists of roughly 300,000 distinct CDR3 sequences, roughly a sixth of them appearing once. Sequencing was done on a sample of peripheral blood. The receptors come from an adult man with Graves' ophthalmopathy.

This clonotype was seen at least ten times. The chain carries TRBV5-1 and TRBJ2-7; 7 positions agree with TRBD2. The V gene end was trimmed by 1 base and the J gene end by 3 bases; junction bases not matched to a gene: 13. Germline V gives CDR1 SGHRS, CDR2 YFSETQ. This CDR3 contains 17 residues. The CDR3 DNA sequence: TGCGCCAGCAGCTTGTCGTCTACGGGAGGCCCAATCTACGAGCAGTACTTC. Encoded protein: CASSLSSTGGPIYEQYF.

V and J are TRBV18 and TRBJ1-2, with D uncertain. V lost 2 bases, J lost 1 base, and 17 bases lay in between. CDR1 and CDR2 from the germline V gene are KGHSH and LQKENI. The CDR3 extends over 17 amino acids. Here the CDR3 reads CASSPEGGLNFNYGYTF. CDR3 coding DNA: TGTGCCAGCTCACCAGAGGGCGGTCTCAACTTTAACTATGGCTACACCTTC.

This clonotype was recorded at least ten times. The J gene is TRBJ1-2, the V gene TRBV11-3; D remains unclear. The CDR3 consists of 13 residues. Germline CDR1 and CDR2: SGHNT and YENEEA. V was cut by 1 base and J by 6 bases, with 9 bases left in between. The CDR3 is CASSLGEGDGYTF. The CDR3, as DNA: TGTGCCAGCAGCTTAGGGGAGGGTGATGGCTACACCTTC.

This clonotype occurred many times. This chain connects TRBV11-2 to TRBJ2-7; weak D call: TRBD1 (6 bases). This CDR3 contains 19 residues. Germline V CDR1 and CDR2: SGHAT, FQNNGV. V gave up 3 bases and J gave up 6 bases, with 30 bases separating them. CDR3 coding DNA: TGTGCCAGCAGCTTCGAAGGGACACCCGTCGTGGGTTGGTCCGGCGAGCAGTACTTC. The encoded protein is CASSFEGTPVVGWSGEQYF. Drawing the rest from reference TRBV11-2 and TRBJ2-7, the complete variable domain is EAGVAQSPRYKIIEKRQSVAFWCNPISGHATLYWYQQILGQGPKLLIQFQNNGVVDDSQLPKDRFSAERLKGVDSTLKIQPAKLEDSAVYLCASSFEGTPVVGWSGEQYFGPGTRLTVT.

This clonotype was seen many times. The chain carries TRBV12-3 or TRBV12-4 and TRBJ1-2, with D perhaps TRBD1 (6 bases). The CDR3 loop spans 13 amino acids. The V end was cut by 2 bases, the J end by 7 bases, with 11 bases between. The CDR3 region is CASSLRDIGGYTF. The CDR3 DNA reads TGTGCCAGCAGTTTAAGGGACATTGGTGGCTACACCTTC.

This clonotype has at least ten counts. The V call is TRBV19, the J call TRBJ2-5; 10 bases fit TRBD1. In germline, CDR1 is LNHDA, CDR2 SQIVND (reference sequence). The CDR3 sequence is 15 residues long. J was trimmed by 0 bases and V by 6 bases; bases with no gene match: 4. The CDR3 DNA reads as TGTGCCAGTAGCAGGACAGGGGGATACCAAGAGACCCAGTACTTC. This codes for CASSRTGGYQETQYF.

In its sample, this clonotype was seen many times. J is TRBJ2-2 and V is TRBV6-1; 12 nucleotides align to TRBD2. V lost 4 bases to trimming and J lost 4 bases; unmatched junction nucleotides: 13. The CDR3 extends over 19 amino acids. The germline V gene encodes CDR1 MNHNS and CDR2 SASEGT. The CDR3 loop reads CASSGHLAGGTPSTGELFF. The CDR3 DNA reads as TGTGCCAGCAGTGGACATCTAGCGGGAGGGACCCCGAGCACCGGGGAGCTGTTTTTT.

This chain links TRBV19 with TRBJ2-2, with D unresolved. The V end lost 7 bases, the J end lost 4 bases, and 7 bases lay between the germline ends. From germline, CDR1 is LNHDA and CDR2 SQIVND (reference sequence). The length of the CDR3 is 12 residues. The CDR3 here is CASTPFTGELFF. The CDR3 nucleotides read TGTGCCAGTACCCCTTTCACCGGGGAGCTGTTTTTT.

This clonotype was counted ten times or more. The V call is TRBV7-9, the J call TRBJ1-3; a weak D match, TRBD1 (6 bases). Germline CDR1 and CDR2: SEHNR and FQNEAQ (reference sequence). Trimming took 8 bases from V and 1 from J, leaving 15 bases between them. This CDR3 is built from 15 residues. CDR3 protein: CASLTDRPSGNTIYF. The CDR3, as DNA: TGTGCCAGCCTGACAGACAGGCCTTCTGGAAACACCATATATTTT.

This clonotype was observed at least ten times. The J gene is TRBJ2-7, the V gene TRBV20-1; 10 positions match TRBD2. With 3 bases clipped from V and 4 bases from J, the junction kept 9 bases outside the gene matches. Germline CDR1 and CDR2: DFQATT and SNEGSKA (reference sequence). The CDR3 extends over 15 amino acids. The CDR3 DNA is TGCAGTGCTAGGACCCTAGCGGGAGCTACATACGAGCAGTACTTC. Translated: CSARTLAGATYEQYF.

This clonotype was seen at least ten times. The V and J genes are TRBV5-1 and TRBJ2-7; the D gene could be TRBD1 or TRBD2 (5 bases each). Germline CDR1 SGHRS, CDR2 YFSETQ. This CDR3 spans 14 amino acids. Between the trimmed V and J ends, which lost 4 bases and 1 base, there was a span of 12 bases. This chain's CDR3 is CASSPGTYSYEQYF. In DNA, the CDR3 is TGCGCCAGCAGCCCAGGGACGTATTCCTACGAGCAGTACTTC.

This clonotype was found many times. The chain uses TRBV30 and TRBJ1-1; D gene ambiguous. The CDR3 sequence is 14 residues long. Trimming took 5 bases from V and 0 from J, leaving 13 bases between them. Germline CDR1 and CDR2: GTSNPN and SVGIG (reference sequence). CDR3 DNA: TGTGCCTGGGACTTGCCATCCCTGAACACTGAAGCTTTCTTT. Protein sequence: CAWDLPSLNTEAFF.

This clonotype was detected ten times or more. The V and J genes are TRBV30 and TRBJ2-7; 10 bases line up with TRBD2. From germline, CDR1 is GTSNPN and CDR2 SVGIG (reference sequence). The CDR3 runs to 17 residues. Trimming at V came to 0 bases and at J to 2 bases, leaving 10 bases not matched to a gene. The CDR3 coding sequence is TGTGCCTGGAGTGTACGTAGCGGGGGGATCCTAACCTACGAGCAGTACTTC. It yields the protein CAWSVRSGGILTYEQYF. The full variable domain, with the rest looked up from reference TRBV30 and TRBJ2-7, is SQTIHQWPATLVQPVGSPLSLECTVEGTSNPNLYWYRQAAGRGLQLLFYSVGIGQISSEVPQNLSASRPQDRQFILSSKKLLLSDSGFYLCAWSVRSGGILTYEQYFGPGTRLTVT.

This clonotype came up many times. The V call is TRBV28, the J call TRBJ1-1; no clear D gene. Trimming stripped 6 bases from V and 5 bases from J, with 13 bases between. There are 13 residues in the CDR3. CDR1 and CDR2 from the germline V gene are MDHEN and SYDVKM. The CDR3 DNA reads as TGTGCCAGCAGGACGGCACAGCCGACTGAAGCTTTCTTT. As protein: CASRTAQPTEAFF.

This clonotype came up many times. The chain has TRBV12-3 or TRBV12-4 and TRBJ2-1; D is unresolved. This CDR3 has 14 residues. Trimming took 6 bases from V and 5 from J, leaving 14 bases between them. This CDR3 is CASSPRRTDNEQFF. The CDR3 nucleotides read TGTGCCAGCAGCCCTCGCCGGACCGACAATGAGCAGTTCTTC.

This clonotype was seen at least ten times. The CDR3 here is CASSQGGVAEAFF. The DNA for the CDR3 is TGCGCCAGCAGCCAGGGGGGCGTCGCTGAAGCTTTCTTT. The rearrangement links TRBV4-3 to TRBJ1-1; a weak D match, TRBD1 (6 bases). Trimming pared 3 bases from V and 6 bases from J, leaving 11 bases between. This CDR3 comprises 13 residues. Germline assignment: CDR1 LGHNA and CDR2 YSLEER.

This clonotype appeared many times. The V call is TRBV13, the J call TRBJ2-7, with D tentatively TRBD2 (6 bases). V was pared by 3 bases and J by 0 bases, with 9 bases between. Germline V CDR1 and CDR2: PRHDT, FYEKMQ (reference sequence). CDR3 size: 14 residues. CDR3 protein: CASSLGLHSYEQYF. CDR3 in DNA: TGTGCCAGCAGCTTGGGACTCCACTCCTACGAGCAGTACTTC.

The V and J genes are TRBV4-1 and TRBJ2-5; 8 bases map to TRBD1. Germline values: CDR1 MGHRA, CDR2 YSYEKL. The CDR3 is 14 amino acids. V was pared by 3 bases and J by 7 bases, with 7 bases of the junction left unmatched. The CDR3 here is CASSQADRARTQYF. The CDR3 DNA is TGCGCCAGCAGCCAGGCGGACAGGGCGCGGACCCAGTACTTC.

In its sample, this clonotype was seen many times. The genes are TRBV5-1 and TRBJ2-7; 7 positions match TRBD1. V gave up 4 bases and J gave up 3 bases; unmatched junction bases: 22. There are 19 residues in the CDR3. Germline V gene lookup returns CDR1 SGHRS and CDR2 YFSETQ. This CDR3 reads CASSAQGTARRGVNYEQYF. In DNA, the CDR3 is TGCGCCAGCAGCGCTCAAGGGACAGCTCGGCGAGGGGTGAACTACGAGCAGTACTTC.

This clonotype was found many times. The rearrangement links TRBV20-1 to TRBJ2-6; a possible D gene is TRBD2 (5 bases). Germline loops: CDR1 DFQATT, CDR2 SNEGSKA (reference sequence). The CDR3 loop spans 16 amino acids. The V and J ends lost 3 bases and 1 base respectively, with 13 bases between them. CDR3 nucleotide sequence: TGCAGTGCTAGCCGGCGGGCCAGTTCTGGGGCCAACGTCCTGACTTTC. Translating it yields CSASRRASSGANVLTF.

This clonotype was observed many times. The chain has TRBV28 and TRBJ2-2; D perhaps matches TRBD2 (5 bases). Per germline, CDR1 MDHEN and CDR2 SYDVKM. The V end was cut by 2 bases, the J end by 7 bases, with 8 bases between. This CDR3 comprises 13 residues. The CDR3 nucleotides are TGTGCCAGCAGTTTACTCGGGGTCGGGGAGCTGTTTTTT. It specifies CASSLLGVGELFF. The whole variable domain, filled in from reference TRBV28 and TRBJ2-2, reads DVKVTQSSRYLVKRTGEKVFLECVQDMDHENMFWYRQDPGLGLRLIYFSYDVKMKEKGDIPEGYSVSREKKERFSLILESASTNQTSMYLCASSLLGVGELFFGEGSRLTVL.

This clonotype has a count of ten or more. The chain recombines TRBV15 with TRBJ2-7; 9 positions match TRBD2. The junction had 10 bases not matched to a gene; V was cut back by 4 bases and J by 6 bases. The CDR3 consists of 15 residues. Germline V lookup: CDR1 LNHNV, CDR2 YYDKDF (reference sequence). In DNA form, the CDR3 reads TGTGCCACCAGCACCCTGGGACTAGCCTCGGGCGAGCAGTACTTC. It codes for CATSTLGLASGEQYF.

This clonotype was counted many times. This chain links TRBV6-1 with TRBJ2-2; weak D call: TRBD2 (5 bases). The CDR3 spans 14 residues. Between the trimmed V and J ends, which lost 6 bases and 3 bases, there was a span of 11 bases. In germline, CDR1 is MNHNS, CDR2 SASEGT. CDR3 coding DNA: TGTGCCAGCAGGAAACTAGGGTACACCGGGGAGCTGTTTTTT. Encoded protein: CASRKLGYTGELFF.

This clonotype occurred many times. The chain employs TRBV6-5 and TRBJ1-1, with D uncertain. The germline CDR1 and CDR2 sequences are MNHEY and SVGAGI. The length of the CDR3 is 13 residues. V shed 7 bases and J shed 7 bases, with 16 bases lying between them. The CDR3 spells CASIIDTFGEAFF. The CDR3 nucleotides read TGTGCCAGCATTATTGACACCTTCGGTGAAGCTTTCTTT.

This clonotype was counted ten times or more. V and J are TRBV5-5 and TRBJ1-2, with a tentative D call TRBD1 (6 bases). This CDR3 comprises 12 residues. V gave up 0 bases and J gave up 7 bases, with 7 bases separating them. Germline-derived CDR1 and CDR2 are SGHKS and YYEKEE (reference sequence). In DNA form, the CDR3 reads TGTGCCAGCAGCTTGGGCAGGGGTGGCTACACCTTC. Protein: CASSLGRGGYTF.

This clonotype has at least ten counts. This could be a read error, since a much larger clone is one nucleotide away. The chain uses TRBV27 and TRBJ2-7, with 7 bases aligning to TRBD1. This CDR3 spans 14 amino acids. Germline V gene data show CDR1 as MNHEY and CDR2 as SMNVEV (reference sequence). In DNA, the CDR3 is TGTACCAGCAGCCGGGACAGCAGTTCCTACGAGCAGTACTTC. It encodes CTSSRDSSSYEQYF.

The CDR3 bases are TGTGCCAGCAGTGTCGACCGACGGCCGGAACCTGCCTACGAGCAGTACTTC. Translating gives CASSVDRRPEPAYEQYF. The rearrangement joins TRBV27 to TRBJ2-7, with D uncertain. Germline V gene lookup returns CDR1 MNHEY and CDR2 SMNVEV (reference sequence). This CDR3 spans 17 amino acids. Trimming pared 5 bases from V and 2 bases from J, leaving 22 bases between.

In this sample, this clonotype turned up many times. CDR3 sequence reads: CASSFQASGNQPQHF. In DNA form, the CDR3 reads TGTGCCAGCAGTTTCCAGGCATCGGGCAATCAGCCCCAGCATTTT. The chain has TRBV28 and TRBJ1-5, with D unclear. Germline V gives CDR1 MDHEN, CDR2 SYDVKM. CDR3 length: 15 residues. V was clipped by 3 bases and J by 2 bases, with 11 bases between them.